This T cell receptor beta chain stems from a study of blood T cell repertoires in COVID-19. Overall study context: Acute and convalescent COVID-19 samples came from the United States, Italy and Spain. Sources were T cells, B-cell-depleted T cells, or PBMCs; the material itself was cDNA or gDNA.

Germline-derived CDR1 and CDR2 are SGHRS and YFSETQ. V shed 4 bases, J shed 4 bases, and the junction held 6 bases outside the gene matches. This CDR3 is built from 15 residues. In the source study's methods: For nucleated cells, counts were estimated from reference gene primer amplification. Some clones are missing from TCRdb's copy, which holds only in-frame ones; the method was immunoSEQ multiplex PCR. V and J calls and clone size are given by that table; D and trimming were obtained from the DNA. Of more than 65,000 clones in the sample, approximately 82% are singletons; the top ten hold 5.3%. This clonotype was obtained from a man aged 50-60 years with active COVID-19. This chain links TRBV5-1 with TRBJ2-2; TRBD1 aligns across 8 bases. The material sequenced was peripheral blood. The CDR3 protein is CASSKDRAATGELFF. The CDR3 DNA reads TGCGCCAGCAGCAAGGACAGGGCGGCCACCGGGGAGCTGTTTTTT. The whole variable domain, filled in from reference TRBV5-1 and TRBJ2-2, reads KAGVTQTPRYLIKTRGQQVTLSCSPISGHRSVSWYQQTPGQGLQFLFEYFSETQRNKGNFPGRFSGRQFSNSRSEMNVSTLELGDSALYLCASSKDRAATGELFFGEGSRLTVL.